This T cell receptor beta chain comes out of a study of persistence of HIV-infected CD4 T cells. Germline V gives CDR1 LNHDA, CDR2 SQIVND (reference sequence). Trimming cost V 1 base and J 10 bases, with 14 bases left between them. CDR3 length: 14 residues. The immunoSEQ assay was version 4, run in survey mode. This table comes from immunoSEQ multiplex PCR, and its TCRdb copy is limited to in-frame clones, with some not included. This table holds tens of thousands of clones, 70% to 75% found once. An overlapping HIV-1 Gag peptide pool stimulated these cells at about 1 ug/peptide/mL. CD40L/CD69 double-negative CD45RO-high memory CD4+ T cells were collected. Suppressive ART was started during chronic HIV-1 infection in these adults. On this clone: Its target is not known.

The sequenced sample was CD4+ T cells sorted from PBMCs after approximately 18-hour stimulation, obtained from a patient who received antiretroviral therapy. The source is an adult man with HIV who was CMV-seropositive. The J gene is TRBJ2-1, the V gene TRBV19; D ambiguous. This CDR3 reads CASSIVTPRAEQFF. CDR3 coding DNA: TGTGCCAGTAGTATAGTGACTCCACGGGCGGAGCAGTTCTTC.